Following are 12 T cell receptor beta chains from one sample sequenced in a study of CD8 T cells in Susac syndrome. Reverse transcription of about 0.45 to 1 ug RNA was carried out with random hexamers. MiXCR, run by TCRdb on the immunoSEQ multiplex PCR reads, gives a single entry per CDR3 protein. In the table there are about 300,000 distinct CDR3 sequences, over 75% of which are singletons. Sequenced sample: CD8+ T cells from PBMCs. These receptor sequences come from a human donor with multiple sclerosis.

V gene TRBV13 combines with J gene TRBJ2-3, with TRBD2 as a possible D gene (6 bases). The CDR3 sequence is 12 residues long. V gave up 6 bases and J gave up 12 bases, with 16 bases separating them. CDR1 is PRHDT, CDR2 FYEKMQ, per germline (reference sequence). In DNA form, the CDR3 reads TGTGCCAGCAGGCTAGGCGGGGCAGGACAGTATTTT. It codes for CASRLGGAGQYF.

The genes are TRBV27 and TRBJ2-2; 9 positions match TRBD2. There are 16 residues in the CDR3. V was pared by 5 bases and J by 4 bases, with 8 bases of the junction left unmatched. Looked up from germline, CDR1 is MNHEY and CDR2 is SMNVEV (reference sequence). The CDR3, as DNA: TGTGCCAGCAGTCCAATAGCGGGAGAGGGCACCGGGGAGCTGTTTTTT. It is translated as CASSPIAGEGTGELFF.

The rearrangement joins TRBV12-3 or TRBV12-4 to TRBJ2-1; TRBD2 aligns across 9 bases. J was trimmed by 9 bases and V by 2 bases; bases with no gene match: 5. The CDR3 covers 14 residues. CDR3 coding DNA: TGTGCCAGCAGTTTACTAGCGGGATTTAGTGAGCAGTTCTTC. Protein sequence: CASSLLAGFSEQFF.

The chain has TRBV12-3 or TRBV12-4 and TRBJ2-7, with 9 bases fitting TRBD2. With 6 bases clipped from V and 5 bases from J, the junction kept 8 bases outside the gene matches. This CDR3 contains 14 residues. The CDR3, as DNA: TGTGCCAGCAGGGTAGCGGGAGCGGCCCACGAGCAGTACTTC. Translation gives CASRVAGAAHEQYF.

V is TRBV4-2 and J is TRBJ1-2; D is perhaps TRBD1 (5 bases). CDR1 LGHNA and CDR2 YNFKEQ come from the germline V gene. Trimming removed 5 bases at V and 8 bases at J, with 12 bases between. The CDR3 consists of 12 residues. In DNA form, the CDR3 reads TGTGCCAGCAGCTCCGGGACGGCCGGCTACACCTTC. It encodes CASSSGTAGYTF.

The chain uses TRBV19 and TRBJ1-2, with 8 bases fitting TRBD1. From germline, CDR1 is LNHDA and CDR2 SQIVND (reference sequence). V shed 6 bases and J 4 bases; nucleotides not matched to a gene: 10. The CDR3 spans 15 residues. CDR3 DNA: TGTGCCAGTAGCCTCGGGACAGGAGACCTCTATGGCTACACCTTC. This gives the protein CASSLGTGDLYGYTF.

The chain joins TRBV12-3 or TRBV12-4 to TRBJ1-5; a weak D match, TRBD1 (5 bases). The CDR3 loop spans 14 amino acids. V was clipped by 6 bases and J by 3 bases, with 12 bases between them. The CDR3 DNA reads as TGTGCCAGCAGGGGGGGACGGATCAATCAGCCCCAGCATTTT. This sequence encodes CASRGGRINQPQHF.

The rearrangement joins TRBV4-1 to TRBJ2-5, with 9 bases identical to TRBD2. Trimming at V came to 2 bases and at J to 5 bases, leaving 6 bases not matched to a gene. Germline values: CDR1 MGHRA, CDR2 YSYEKL. There are 15 residues in the CDR3. The CDR3 loop reads CASSQQRGAAETQYF. The CDR3 bases are TGCGCCAGCAGCCAACAGCGGGGGGCCGCGGAGACCCAGTACTTC.

The rearrangement joins TRBV7-9 to TRBJ2-1, with TRBD1 identical over 7 bases. The CDR3 has 15 amino acids. Germline V lookup: CDR1 SEHNR, CDR2 FQNEAQ (reference sequence). Trimming at V came to 3 bases and at J to 5 bases, leaving 7 bases not matched to a gene. CDR3 sequence: CASSFEATGNNEQFF. For the CDR3, the DNA is TGTGCCAGCAGCTTCGAGGCGACAGGGAACAATGAGCAGTTCTTC.

This chain uses TRBV29-1 with TRBJ2-4; no clear D gene. Deletions cut 6 bases from V and 4 bases from J, with 10 bases between. The CDR3 extends over 12 amino acids. CDR1 and CDR2 (germline): SQVTM, ANQGSEA. The CDR3 region has the DNA TGCAGCGTCTTCGGGTCTAAAAACATTCAGTACTTC. Protein: CSVFGSKNIQYF. The full variable domain, rest sourced from reference TRBV29-1 and TRBJ2-4, is SAVISQKPSRDICQRGTSLTIQCQVDSQVTMMFWYRQQPGQSLTLIATANQGSEATYESGFVIDKFPISRPNLTFSTLTVSNMSPEDSSIYLCSVFGSKNIQYFGAGTRLSVL.

The genes are TRBV4-2 and TRBJ2-7; unclear D gene. The germline V gene has CDR1 LGHNA and CDR2 YNFKEQ. V lost 0 bases and J 3 bases, leaving 9 bases between the germline ends. The CDR3 loop spans 14 amino acids. The CDR3 nucleotides are TGTGCCAGCAGCCAAGAGGGCAGGTTCTACGAGCAGTACTTC. It encodes CASSQEGRFYEQYF.

CDR3 nucleotide sequence: TGTGCCAGCAGCCACACAACCCGGGACAGGGTGCATGGCTACACCTTC. As protein: CASSHTTRDRVHGYTF. This chain links TRBV7-9 with TRBJ1-2, with 9 bases matching TRBD1. CDR1 and CDR2 (germline): SEHNR, FQNEAQ (reference sequence). This CDR3 contains 16 residues. The V gene end was trimmed by 5 bases and the J gene end by 6 bases; junction bases not matched to a gene: 13.